This T cell receptor (beta chain) was profiled in a study of shared clonotypes between healthy human individuals. CDR1 MRHNA and CDR2 SNTAGT come from the germline V gene. V shed 1 base and J shed 5 bases, with 14 bases lying between them. The CDR3 runs 16 residues. Clones were read by immunoSEQ multiplex PCR, and TCRdb kept only the in-frame ones, dropping some. The sample includes more than 400,000 clones, 90% to 96% of them seen just once. Sequenced: naive CD4+ T cells sorted from blood. As for subset: CD45RA+ positively selected. The sequence was obtained from a woman aged 25-40 years in good health. The V gene is TRBV6-4, the J gene TRBJ2-2; a possible D gene is TRBD2 (6 bases). This chain's CDR3 is CASSDWAGRSTGELFF. For the CDR3, the DNA is TGTGCCAGCAGTGACTGGGCGGGACGGTCTACCGGGGAGCTGTTTTTT.